This section outlines one T cell receptor beta chain sequence together with its context. The entry originates in a study of blood T cell repertoires in COVID-19. The CDR3 extends over 16 amino acids. Trimming removed 5 bases from V and 6 bases from J; junction bases left unmatched: 14. Looked up from germline, CDR1 is SGHVS and CDR2 is FNYEAQ. Using immunoSEQ multiplex PCR, the repertoire was profiled, and TCRdb retains in-frame clones only, with some absent. The sample records some 230,000 clones, around 83% being singletons. This TCR was sampled from a woman in her fifties or sixties with acute or convalescent COVID-19. Sequences were obtained from peripheral blood. The J gene is TRBJ2-7, the V gene TRBV7-6; 9 bases are shared with TRBD1. For the CDR3, the DNA is TGTGCCAGCAGCATAGAACCACAGGGGGCCCCCGGCGAGCAGTACTTC. Translation: CASSIEPQGAPGEQYF.